The entry below gives a single T cell receptor (beta chain) sequence along with its context. Its antigen is currently unknown. The germline V gene encodes CDR1 MNHNS and CDR2 SASEGT. The CDR3 runs to 15 residues. Germline trimming cut 5 bases from V and 4 bases from J; bases unmatched to any gene: 7. This entry belongs to a study of cytomegalovirus exposure and HLA in healthy donors. Study-wide results and limits: Immune exposure data for these donors was limited to CMV serostatus. Sequences of the TCR beta chain were said to predict the HLA-A and HLA-B alleles of most subjects accurately. Across all donors, roughly uniform sequencing depth was an assumption of the presence/absence analyses. CMV antigen specificity of a few CMV-associated chains was confirmed in vitro.

The PCR employed 60 Vbeta primers together with 13 Jbeta primers. Only in-frame clones appear in the TCRdb table, and some are missing; sequencing was by immunoSEQ multiplex PCR. Of about 130,000 clones in the sample, 70% to 85% were seen once. Sequenced input: PBMCs. The V call is TRBV6-1, the J call TRBJ1-2; 10 nucleotides agree with TRBD1. This TCR derives from a boy aged 2 to 10 in good health and CMV-seronegative. CDR3 sequence (DNA): TGTGCCAGCAGTCCCGGGACAGGGGAGGGCTATGGCTACACCTTC. Residues: CASSPGTGEGYGYTF.